What follows is one T cell receptor beta chain and its context. The data are from a study of early stage breast cancer tumors. About the study: Of around 15 invasive breast tumors, more than nine were hormone receptor-positive, HER2-negative. Samples were sequenced at around 10-fold average coverage.

Sequencing was performed with immunoSEQ multiplex PCR; in TCRdb, only in-frame clones are kept and a portion is missing. The sample records fewer than 30,000 clones, about 80% being singletons. Material for sequencing was blood. The receptor comes from a person in their sixties or seventies with breast cancer.

As DNA, the CDR3 is TGTGCCTGGAGGGAAAGGACAGGGCAAGGCTACACCTTC. Translated: CAWRERTGQGYTF. The rearrangement links TRBV30 to TRBJ1-2; 8 bases align to TRBD1. The V segment lost 3 bases and the J segment 8 bases; nucleotides outside the gene matches: 8. This CDR3 is built from 13 residues. The germline V gene has CDR1 GTSNPN and CDR2 SVGIG (reference sequence).